This TCR beta chain was identified during a study of blood T cells in healthy people across ages. A second PCR of 7 to 11 cycles used a sample-barcoded 5' primer and a J-beta primer mix. Each CDR3 protein is one row after TCRdb ran MiXCR on the 5' RACE reads. The sample has 700,000 to 950,000 distinct CDR3 sequences, 55% to 70% seen once. Germline assignment: CDR1 SEHNR and CDR2 FQNEAQ (reference sequence). V lost 4 bases and J 3 bases, leaving 17 bases between the germline ends. The CDR3 has 16 amino acids. This TCR was sampled from a young man in good health. Sequencing was performed on blood. The chain is built from TRBV7-9 and TRBJ2-3; D perhaps matches TRBD2 (5 bases). The CDR3 DNA reads as TGTGCCAGCAGCTCAACAACAGTGTCGGGGACAGATACGCAGTATTTT. Encoded protein: CASSSTTVSGTDTQYF.